The entry below gives a single T cell receptor (beta chain) sequence along with its context. Produced via immunoSEQ multiplex PCR; TCRdb's table is partial and in-frame only. This table has about 1.1 million clones, around 78% appearing once. Free of recent acute infections or vaccinations, the donors were healthy HIV-negative adults. Subsets obtained from CD4+ cells comprised CD45RA+ naive and CD45RA-negative memory cells. This record comes from a study of shared clonotypes between healthy human individuals. This CDR3 has 16 amino acids. The V gene lost 2 bases and the J gene lost 0 bases, with 10 bases spanning the gap. Germline V lookup: CDR1 MDHEN, CDR2 SYDVKM.

The chain combines TRBV28 with TRBJ1-4, with D perhaps TRBD1 (6 bases). Sequenced sample: memory CD4+ T cells from PBMCs. Specified subset: CD45RA-negative fraction. The sequence came from a man aged 18 to 29 in good health. Some clones in this sample may be carry-over from other donors' samples. The CDR3 DNA reads as TGTGCCAGCAGTTTACCAGGGGTTGCAACTAATGAAAAACTGTTTTTT. Amino acid sequence: CASSLPGVATNEKLFF.